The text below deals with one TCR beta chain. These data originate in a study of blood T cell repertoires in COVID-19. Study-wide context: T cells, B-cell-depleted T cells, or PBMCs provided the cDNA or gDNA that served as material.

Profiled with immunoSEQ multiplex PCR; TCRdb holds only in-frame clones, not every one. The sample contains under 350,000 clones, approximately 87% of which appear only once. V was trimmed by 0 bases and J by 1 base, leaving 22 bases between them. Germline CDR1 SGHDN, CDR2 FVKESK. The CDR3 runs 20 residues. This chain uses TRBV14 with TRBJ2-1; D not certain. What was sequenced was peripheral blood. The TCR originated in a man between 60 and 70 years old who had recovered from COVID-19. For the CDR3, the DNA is TGTGCCAGCAGCCAAGATCCCGCTATCGTCGTACGGAGATCCTACAATGAGCAGTTCTTC. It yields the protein CASSQDPAIVVRRSYNEQFF.